The subject of this entry is one T cell receptor beta chain. Original analysis: Amplification of reference gene primers was used by the study to estimate nucleated cell counts. Repertoires were generated with immunoSEQ multiplex PCR, while TCRdb's copy carries only in-frame clones and drops some. V, J and clone size are those of that table, while D and trimming were read from the DNA. The sample consists of about 330,000 clones, approximately 90% of them appearing once. The germline V and J ends were trimmed by 2 bases and 3 bases, with 16 bases remaining between them. CDR3 length: 17 amino acids. Germline assignment: CDR1 MDHEN and CDR2 SYDVKM. This entry comes from a study of blood T cell repertoires in COVID-19. Looking at the study overall: From the United States, Italy and Spain came samples of acute and convalescent COVID-19. Sources were T cells, B-cell-depleted T cells, or PBMCs; the material itself was cDNA or gDNA.

The gene calls are TRBV28 and TRBJ1-4, with D possibly TRBD1 on 5 matching bases. Material: peripheral blood. This TCR derives from a woman in her 50s with active or convalescent COVID-19. CDR3 region: CASSLPPQGPSNEKLFF. The CDR3 DNA follows: TGTGCCAGCAGTTTACCTCCCCAGGGCCCATCTAATGAAAAACTGTTTTTT.